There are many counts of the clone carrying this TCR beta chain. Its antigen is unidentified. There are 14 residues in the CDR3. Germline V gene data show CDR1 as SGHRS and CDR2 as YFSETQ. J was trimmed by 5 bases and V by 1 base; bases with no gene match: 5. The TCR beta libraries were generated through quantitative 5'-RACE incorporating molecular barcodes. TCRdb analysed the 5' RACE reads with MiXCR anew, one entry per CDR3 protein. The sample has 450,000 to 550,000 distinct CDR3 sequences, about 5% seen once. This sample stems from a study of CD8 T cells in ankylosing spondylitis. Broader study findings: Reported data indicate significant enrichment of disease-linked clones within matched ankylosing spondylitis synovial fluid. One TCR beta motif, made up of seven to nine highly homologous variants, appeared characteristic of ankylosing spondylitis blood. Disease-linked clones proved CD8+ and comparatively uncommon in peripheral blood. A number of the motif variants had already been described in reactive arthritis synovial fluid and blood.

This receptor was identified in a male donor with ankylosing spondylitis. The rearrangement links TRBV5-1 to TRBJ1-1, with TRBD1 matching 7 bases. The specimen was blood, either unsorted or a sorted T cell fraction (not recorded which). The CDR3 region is CASSLRTGWTEAFF. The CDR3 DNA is TGCGCCAGCAGCTTGAGGACAGGATGGACTGAAGCTTTCTTT. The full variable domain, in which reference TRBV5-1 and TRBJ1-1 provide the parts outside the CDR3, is KAGVTQTPRYLIKTRGQQVTLSCSPISGHRSVSWYQQTPGQGLQFLFEYFSETQRNKGNFPGRFSGRQFSNSRSEMNVSTLELGDSALYLCASSLRTGWTEAFFGQGTRLTVV.